This TCR beta chain was retrieved from a study of blood T cell repertoires in COVID-19. Study as a whole: Both acute and convalescent COVID-19 samples were obtained from the United States, Italy and Spain. Sources were T cells, B-cell-depleted T cells, or PBMCs; the material itself was cDNA or gDNA.

In the original processing: Reference gene primer amplification gave estimated nucleated cell counts. The repertoire was sequenced with immunoSEQ multiplex PCR; TCRdb's copy has only in-frame clones and lacks some. V and J calls and clone size are copied from that table; D and trimming were computed from the DNA. Here the sample spans under 150,000 clones, around three quarters being singletons. Germline CDR1 SGHTA, CDR2 FQGTGA. Trimming removed 3 bases from V and 3 bases from J, with 11 bases in between. The CDR3 is made up of 14 amino acids. The chain employs TRBV7-3 and TRBJ1-1; D ambiguous. The origin of this receptor is a man in his fifties or sixties with active or convalescent COVID-19. The sequenced sample was peripheral blood. The CDR3 nucleotides are TGTGCCAGCAGCTTGCGAGGGAGAGACACTGAAGCTTTCTTT. Translation: CASSLRGRDTEAFF.